These 19 T cell receptor beta chains share one sample of origin, sequenced in a study of T cell repertoires in cytomegalovirus infection. TCRdb analysed the reads with MiXCR anew, one entry per CDR3 protein. The table lists fewer than 550,000 distinct CDR3 sequences, more than 15% of them singletons, with roughly a quarter in the top ten. Material for sequencing was CD8+ T cells from PBMCs. The receptor source for this set is a human donor in good health (CMV status not recorded). Some clones in this sample may be carry-over from other donors' samples.

The rearrangement links TRBV6-1 to TRBJ2-1; tentative D call: TRBD1 (5 bases). CDR3 length equals 15 residues. With 7 bases removed from V and 0 bases from J, the gap between germline ends came to 13 bases. The germline V gene has CDR1 MNHNS and CDR2 SASEGT. The CDR3 here is CASTRWGSSYNEQFF. DNA for the CDR3: TGTGCCAGCACTCGCTGGGGCAGCTCCTACAATGAGCAGTTCTTC.

This clonotype has more than one count but fewer than ten. V and J are TRBV20-1 and TRBJ2-4; 7 bases map to TRBD1. With 5 bases clipped from V and 1 base from J, the junction kept 5 bases outside the gene matches. The germline V gene encodes CDR1 DFQATT and CDR2 SNEGSKA (reference sequence). CDR3 length: 14 residues. The CDR3 DNA follows: TGCAGTGCTTTAGGGGGCGCGGCCAAAAACATTCAGTACTTC. Amino acid sequence: CSALGGAAKNIQYF.

This clonotype was seen many times. The rearrangement uses TRBV7-8 and TRBJ2-2, with TRBD1 matching over 7 bases. Trimming cost V 4 bases and J 0 bases; bases outside gene matches: 2. CDR3 length: 15 residues. CDR1 is SGHVS and CDR2 is FQNEAQ in the germline V gene. The CDR3 sequence is CASSYRGANTGELFF. DNA for the CDR3: TGTGCCAGCAGCTACAGGGGTGCGAACACCGGGGAGCTGTTTTTT.

The chain employs TRBV6-8 and TRBJ2-2; D possibly uses TRBD1 or TRBD2 (6 bases each). The germline V gene encodes CDR1 MNHGY and CDR2 SAAAGT. The CDR3 contains 16 residues. Trimming took 2 bases from V and 4 from J, leaving 14 bases between them. The DNA for the CDR3 is TGTGCCAGCAGTTACAGGGGGGAGTGGGTCACCGGGGAGCTGTTTTTT. Translating it yields CASSYRGEWVTGELFF.

This clonotype was counted only a few times. The J gene is TRBJ2-2, the V gene TRBV6-1; 9 bases are a match to TRBD2. Trimming cost V 8 bases and J 6 bases; bases outside gene matches: 10. Germline V gene sequence: CDR1 MNHNS, CDR2 SASEGT. The CDR3 sequence is 15 residues long. CDR3 nucleotide sequence: TGTGCCAGCGGATCGGTAGCGGGAGAGCCCGGGGAGCTGTTTTTT. Translated: CASGSVAGEPGELFF.

There are many counts of this clonotype. V is TRBV4-2 and J is TRBJ2-7; weak D call: TRBD1 (6 bases). The germline V gene encodes CDR1 LGHNA and CDR2 YNFKEQ. This CDR3 comprises 14 residues. The V end lost 5 bases, the J end lost 3 bases, and 14 bases lay between the germline ends. This CDR3 reads CASSSQGRDYEQYF. CDR3 coding DNA: TGTGCCAGCAGCTCACAGGGCCGGGACTACGAGCAGTACTTC.

This clonotype was seen many times. The chain combines TRBV12-3 or TRBV12-4 with TRBJ1-5; D gene unclear. The CDR3 covers 13 residues. V was trimmed by 6 bases and J by 4 bases, leaving 10 bases between them. In nucleotides, the CDR3 is TGTGCCAGCAGCCCCCGGAGTAATCAGCCCCAGCATTTT. It yields the protein CASSPRSNQPQHF.

This clonotype was detected a few times. The chain recombines TRBV4-1 with TRBJ2-2, with D perhaps TRBD1 or TRBD2 (6 bases each). With 0 bases removed from V and 4 bases from J, the gap between germline ends came to 15 bases. This CDR3 region has 17 residues. Germline values: CDR1 MGHRA, CDR2 YSYEKL. CDR3 protein: CASSQDRGGLPTGELFF. The CDR3 DNA reads as TGCGCCAGCAGCCAAGACAGGGGAGGCTTACCCACCGGGGAGCTGTTTTTT.

Many counts were recorded for this clonotype. The chain joins TRBV7-3 to TRBJ2-1; TRBD1 aligns across 8 bases. The CDR3 sequence is 19 residues long. Trimming at V came to 4 bases and at J to 4 bases, leaving 18 bases not matched to a gene. Germline assignment: CDR1 SGHTA and CDR2 FQGTGA. CDR3 sequence reads: CASSSSMEVAGGGYNEQFF. CDR3 DNA: TGTGCCAGCAGCTCCTCCATGGAGGTGGCAGGGGGCGGGTACAATGAGCAGTTCTTC.

This clonotype was counted at least ten times. J is TRBJ2-1 and V is TRBV6-5; 7 nucleotides align to TRBD2. J lost 8 bases, V lost 0 bases, and 7 bases had no gene match. The CDR3 has 15 amino acids. The germline gives CDR1 MNHEY, CDR2 SVGAGI. The CDR3 bases are TGTGCCAGCAGTTACTCGACTTGGGGGGGGGATGAGCAGTTCTTC. This gives the protein CASSYSTWGGDEQFF.

This clonotype was seen only a few times. The V and J genes are TRBV7-9 and TRBJ2-5, with D perhaps matching TRBD2 (6 bases). Germline V CDR1 and CDR2: SEHNR, FQNEAQ (reference sequence). V was pared by 1 base and J by 0 bases, with 6 bases between. The CDR3 totals 14 residues. The CDR3 is CASSLGDYQETQYF. CDR3 coding DNA: TGTGCCAGCAGCTTAGGGGACTACCAAGAGACCCAGTACTTC.

This chain joins TRBV5-4 and TRBJ1-1, with D perhaps matching TRBD1 (6 bases). The CDR3 extends over 17 amino acids. The germline V and J ends were trimmed by 7 bases and 4 bases, with 26 bases remaining between them. CDR1 is SGHNT, CDR2 YYREEE, per germline (reference sequence). The CDR3 sequence: CASAPSGHPPSFTEAFF. The CDR3 coding sequence is TGTGCCAGCGCTCCGTCGGGACATCCCCCCTCGTTCACTGAAGCTTTCTTT.

The V and J genes are TRBV6-1 and TRBJ2-7, with D unresolved. V shed 1 base and J shed 0 bases, with 4 bases lying between them. CDR3 length equals 13 residues. The germline V gene has CDR1 MNHNS and CDR2 SASEGT. CDR3 region: CASSEGPSYEQYF. The DNA of the CDR3 is TGTGCCAGCAGTGAAGGTCCCTCCTACGAGCAGTACTTC.

For this clonotype: It may be a read error: a sequence one base away is much more abundant. J is TRBJ1-4 and V is TRBV7-4; no definite D call. Per the germline V gene, CDR1 is SGHVT and CDR2 is SQSDAQ. Trimming cost V 2 bases and J 4 bases, with 11 bases left between them. This CDR3 region has 15 residues. CDR3 in DNA: TGTGCCAGCAGCTTACCCGGTTCAGTTAATGAAAAACTGTTTTTT. It translates to CASSLPGSVNEKLFF.

This clonotype was observed a handful of times. The genes are TRBV4-2 and TRBJ2-2; D gene ambiguous. This CDR3 is 13 amino acids long. Between the trimmed V and J ends, which lost 2 bases and 9 bases, there was a span of 10 bases. In germline, CDR1 is LGHNA, CDR2 YNFKEQ. The CDR3 reads CASSQIGNWELFF. For the CDR3, the DNA is TGTGCCAGCAGCCAAATCGGTAATTGGGAGCTGTTTTTT.

The table lists this clonotype with many counts. The chain uses TRBV4-1 and TRBJ1-6; 7 nucleotides match TRBD1. The CDR3 has 15 residues. Germline CDR1 reads MGHRA; CDR2 reads YSYEKL. V trimming: 0 bases; J trimming: 10 bases; junction bases outside the gene matches: 6. The CDR3 loop is CASSQEGRGVSPLHF. For the CDR3, the DNA is TGCGCCAGCAGCCAAGAGGGCAGGGGGGTCTCACCCCTCCACTTT.

This chain connects TRBV7-9 to TRBJ2-1, with D perhaps matching TRBD1 (5 bases). V shed 4 bases and J shed 7 bases, with 8 bases lying between them. This CDR3 is built from 12 residues. CDR1 SEHNR and CDR2 FQNEAQ come from the germline V gene (reference sequence). DNA of the CDR3: TGTGCCAGCAGCTCTAGACAGAATGAGCAGTTCTTC. This translates into CASSSRQNEQFF.

This clonotype showed up just a few times. V usage is TRBV5-6 and J usage is TRBJ2-1; a weak D match, TRBD2 (7 bases). Per the germline V gene, CDR1 is SGHDT and CDR2 is YYEEEE. The CDR3 contains 13 residues. V lost 3 bases and J lost 15, with 19 bases in between. The CDR3 region has the DNA TGTGCCAGCAGCTCCGGACCGGGGGGCTTTAGGTTCTTC. This sequence encodes CASSSGPGGFRFF. The full variable domain, with the rest looked up from reference TRBV5-6 and TRBJ2-1, is DAGVTQSPTHLIKTRGQQVTLRCSPKSGHDTVSWYQQALGQGPQFIFQYYEEEERQRGNFPDRFSGHQFPNYSSELNVNALLLGDSALYLCASSSGPGGFRFFGPGTRLTVL.

This clonotype was detected many times. This chain links TRBV11-2 with TRBJ1-1; D is possibly TRBD1 (5 bases). Germline values: CDR1 SGHAT, CDR2 FQNNGV. The CDR3 covers 16 residues. V lost 7 bases and J lost 4, with 22 bases in between. The CDR3 DNA sequence: TGTGCCAGCACCCCCGCCCCCACAGGAGCGAGCACTGAAGCTTTCTTT. Translating gives CASTPAPTGASTEAFF. The whole variable domain, remainder taken from reference TRBV11-2 and TRBJ1-1, is EAGVAQSPRYKIIEKRQSVAFWCNPISGHATLYWYQQILGQGPKLLIQFQNNGVVDDSQLPKDRFSAERLKGVDSTLKIQPAKLEDSAVYLCASTPAPTGASTEAFFGQGTRLTVV.